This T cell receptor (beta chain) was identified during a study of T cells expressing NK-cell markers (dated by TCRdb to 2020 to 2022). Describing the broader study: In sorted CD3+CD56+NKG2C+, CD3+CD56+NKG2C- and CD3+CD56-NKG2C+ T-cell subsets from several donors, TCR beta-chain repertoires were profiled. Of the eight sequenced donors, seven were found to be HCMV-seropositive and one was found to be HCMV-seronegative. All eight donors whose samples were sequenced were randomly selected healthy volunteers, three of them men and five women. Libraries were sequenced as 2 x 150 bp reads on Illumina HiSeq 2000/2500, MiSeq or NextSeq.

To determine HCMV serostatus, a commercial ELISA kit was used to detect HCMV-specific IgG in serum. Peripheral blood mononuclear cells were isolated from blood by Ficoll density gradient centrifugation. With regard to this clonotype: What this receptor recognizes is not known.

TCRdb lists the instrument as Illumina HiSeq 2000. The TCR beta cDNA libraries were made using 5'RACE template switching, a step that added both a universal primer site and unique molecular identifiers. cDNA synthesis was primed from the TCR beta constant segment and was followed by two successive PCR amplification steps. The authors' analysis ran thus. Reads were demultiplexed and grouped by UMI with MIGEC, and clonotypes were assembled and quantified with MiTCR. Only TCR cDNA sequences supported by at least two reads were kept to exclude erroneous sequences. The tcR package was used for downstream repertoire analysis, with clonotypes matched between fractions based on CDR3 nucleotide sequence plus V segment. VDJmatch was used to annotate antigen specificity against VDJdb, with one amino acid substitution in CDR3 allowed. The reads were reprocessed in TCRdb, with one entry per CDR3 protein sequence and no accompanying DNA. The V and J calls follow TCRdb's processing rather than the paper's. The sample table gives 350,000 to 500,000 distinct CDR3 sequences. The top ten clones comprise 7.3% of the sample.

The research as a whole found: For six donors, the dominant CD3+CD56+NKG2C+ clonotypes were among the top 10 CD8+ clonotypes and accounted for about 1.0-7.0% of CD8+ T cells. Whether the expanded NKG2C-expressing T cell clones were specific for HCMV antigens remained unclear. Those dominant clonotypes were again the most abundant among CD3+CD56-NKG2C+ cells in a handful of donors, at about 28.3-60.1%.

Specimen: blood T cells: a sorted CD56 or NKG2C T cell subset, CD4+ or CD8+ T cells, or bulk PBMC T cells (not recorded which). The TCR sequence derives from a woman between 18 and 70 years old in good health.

This receptor carries the CDR3 CASSLPLAGVVYEQYF. The chain uses TRBV12-3 or TRBV12-4 and TRBJ2-7; absent DNA, TCRdb's TRBD2 call cannot be checked. The CDR3 has 16 amino acids, counting the end cysteine and phenylalanine. Only the protein is available.